The clone carrying this T cell receptor (beta chain) turned up a few times. Antigen: not known. This sample is part of a study of post-analysis software for immune sequencing data. The CDR3 runs to 13 residues. Trimming removed 3 bases at V and 1 base at J, with 6 bases between. Germline V gene lookup returns CDR1 MGHRA and CDR2 YSYEKL. Study-level points and caveats: Five or six TRBV segments (TRBV5-6, TRBV5-1 and TRBV20-1 among them) occurred more frequently in patients than in controls.

Every TCR beta cDNA library bore unique molecular identifiers. TCRdb analysed the PCR reads with MiXCR anew, one entry per CDR3 protein. Among about 460,000 distinct CDR3 sequences, over 35% were seen once, and the ten largest hold about 12%. The chain has TRBV4-1 and TRBJ1-1; D gene unclear. The specimen sequenced was blood. This clonotype originated in a girl aged 5 to 17 with multiple sclerosis. Written as DNA, the CDR3 is TGCGCCAGCAGCCATCCCAAGAACACTGAAGCTTTCTTT. Its protein product is CASSHPKNTEAFF.